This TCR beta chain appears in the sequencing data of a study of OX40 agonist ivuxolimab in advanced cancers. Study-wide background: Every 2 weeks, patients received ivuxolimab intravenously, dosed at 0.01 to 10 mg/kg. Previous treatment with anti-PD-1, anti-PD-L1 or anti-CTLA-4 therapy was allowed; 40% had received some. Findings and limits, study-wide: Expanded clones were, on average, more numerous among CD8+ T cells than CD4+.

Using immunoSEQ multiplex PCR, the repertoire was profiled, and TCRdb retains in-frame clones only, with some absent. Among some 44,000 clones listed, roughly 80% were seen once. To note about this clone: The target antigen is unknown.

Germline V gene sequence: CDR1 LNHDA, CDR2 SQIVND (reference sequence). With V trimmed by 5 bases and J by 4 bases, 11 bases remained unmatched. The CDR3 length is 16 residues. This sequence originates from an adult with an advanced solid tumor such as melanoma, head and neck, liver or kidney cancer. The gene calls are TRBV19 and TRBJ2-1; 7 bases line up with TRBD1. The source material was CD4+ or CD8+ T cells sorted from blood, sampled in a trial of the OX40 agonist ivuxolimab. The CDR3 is CASSGRTGLGYNEQFF. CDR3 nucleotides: TGTGCCAGTAGTGGACGGACAGGCCTGGGATACAATGAGCAGTTCTTC.